This TCR beta chain was recorded in a study of blood T cells in healthy people across ages (dated by TCRdb to between 2014 and 2016). For context, the study as a whole: Template switching captured roughly one uniquely barcoded TCR beta cDNA molecule per two T cells in model experiments. Age-related changes in TCR beta repertoire diversity were measured in the study by deep sequencing normalized with unique cDNA molecular identifiers. Four age groups were formed from the donors: young (average around 15 years), middle-aged (approximately 39), aged (around 62) and long-lived (82). Donors of different ages were randomly distributed across sequencing lanes to avoid experimental bias. The study analyzed two additional independent replicas of 1 million unique cDNA reads from the same blood draw for two donors, one aged 18 to 30 and one aged 80 or older. The investigation overall reported the following: Bulk unsorted PBMC profiling prevented conclusive comparison of naive and antigen-experienced compartments. Observed TCR beta diversity per million T cells fell roughly linearly with age, and a significant reduction was already apparent by age around 44. Total diversity estimates from one million sequenced T cells were considered lower bounds and underestimates. The CMV infection status of donors was not known, potentially confounding age-related changes in expanded clonotypes. A strong correlation was found between observed TCR beta diversity and the percentage of naive T cells measured by flow cytometry. Compared with the aged group, the long-lived group had more naive CD4+ T cells, fewer expanded clones and increased TCR diversity, a pattern suggesting age selection.

Points on this clonotype: Its target antigen remains unknown. The input lacks base qualities; no much larger clone sits a single base away.

Donors were 35 to 40 systemically healthy Caucasian individuals from Russia aged 6 to 90 years. Each donor gave 8 to 10 milliliters of peripheral blood, drawn into EDTA-treated Vacutainer tubes. Ficoll-Paque density-gradient centrifugation was used to isolate PBMCs, with at least 7 million per sample. Total RNA, at least 5 micrograms per sample, was extracted from PBMCs with Trizol reagent. For every donor, an aliquot of PBMCs went through flow cytometry to measure the percentages of naive CD45RAhigh/CD27high T cells. The library came from 5' RACE. For sequencing, an Illumina HiSeq 2500 was employed. A second roughly 7 to 12 cycle PCR used a sample-barcoded 5' primer and a J-beta primer mix. Each TCR beta cDNA molecule received a unique molecular identifier from a template-switch 5' adaptor carrying 12 random nucleotides. Each sample yielded at least 2.5 million CDR3-containing paired-end reads. All of the RNA was converted into first-strand cDNA using the Mint cDNA synthesis kit, with a TRBC-specific oligonucleotide serving as the primer. After uracil-DNA glycosylase treatment, a first 18-cycle PCR used universal primers M1SS and BC2_uni_R on all cDNA. In the source study's methods: Each sample was normalized by randomly selecting 1 million high-quality reads, each carrying a distinct molecular identifier. Instead of being binned into consensus sequences, reads that shared molecular identifiers were thrown out. MiTCR, with a Q25 quality threshold and the strictest error-elimination algorithm, was used for CDR3 identification, clonotype clustering and error correction. A nonparametric unseen species model using Euler transformation provided a lower-bound estimate of total TCR beta diversity. The public reads were run again by TCRdb, first through fastp at Q25 and then through MiXCR, and only productive beta chains were kept. Each CDR3 protein gets just one entry, which takes the most common genes and DNA from the rows behind it. TCRdb's processing, not the authors', yielded these V and J calls. The sample has 1.5 million to 2 million distinct CDR3 sequences on record, around 35% of them singletons. The ten largest make up around 11% of the sample.

This TCR derives from a woman in her thirties in good health. The specimen was blood.

The DNA is TGTGCCAGCAGCCAAGGTCCTAGTCTCACCGGGGAGCTGTTTTTT. It encodes CASSQGPSLTGELFF. Rearrangement joined TRBV3-1 to TRBJ2-2; no D gene call is confident. The germline V gene (reference sequence) specifies LGHDT as CDR1 and YNNKEL as CDR2. The CDR3 covers 15 residues, taking in both the cysteine and the phenylalanine. The only DNA kept is the CDR3, 45 bases in frame from the first base. V is cut by 1 base and J by 4 bases, and the space between the germline ends is 10 bases.